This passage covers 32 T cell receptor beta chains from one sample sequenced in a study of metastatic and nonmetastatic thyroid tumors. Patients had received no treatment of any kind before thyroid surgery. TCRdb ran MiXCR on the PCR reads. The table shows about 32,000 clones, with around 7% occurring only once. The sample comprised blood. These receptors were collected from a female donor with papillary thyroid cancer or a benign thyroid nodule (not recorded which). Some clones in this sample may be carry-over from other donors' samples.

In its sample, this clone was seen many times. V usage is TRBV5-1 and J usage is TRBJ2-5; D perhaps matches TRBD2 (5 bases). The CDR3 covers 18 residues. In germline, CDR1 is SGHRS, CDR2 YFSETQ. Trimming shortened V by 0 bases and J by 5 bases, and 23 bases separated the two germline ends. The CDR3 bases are TGCGCCAGCAGCTTGGGGGCCGTCCCGTATCCCGGCGGGGAGACCCAGTACTTC. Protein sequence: CASSLGAVPYPGGETQYF.

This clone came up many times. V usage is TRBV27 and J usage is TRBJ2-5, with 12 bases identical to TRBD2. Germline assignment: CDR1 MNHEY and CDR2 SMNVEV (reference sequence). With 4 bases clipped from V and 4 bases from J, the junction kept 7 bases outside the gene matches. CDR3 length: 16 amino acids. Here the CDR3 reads CASSSRLAGVLETQYF. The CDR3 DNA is TGTGCCAGCAGTTCTAGACTAGCGGGGGTTTTAGAGACCCAGTACTTC.

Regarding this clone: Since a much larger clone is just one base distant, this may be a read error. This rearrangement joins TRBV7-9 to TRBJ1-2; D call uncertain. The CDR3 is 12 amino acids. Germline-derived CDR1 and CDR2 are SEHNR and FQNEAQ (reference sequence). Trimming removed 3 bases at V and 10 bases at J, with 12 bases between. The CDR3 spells CASSFNSHVYTF. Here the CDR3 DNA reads TGTGCCAGCAGCTTCAATTCCCATGTCTACACCTTC.

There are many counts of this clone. The CDR3 spells CASSGSGLSPQHF. The CDR3 nucleotides read TGTGCCAGCAGCGGCTCCGGGTTATCGCCCCAGCATTTT. This rearrangement joins TRBV7-8 to TRBJ1-5; D is ambiguous. Deletions cut 5 bases from V and 9 bases from J, with 14 bases between. Germline V CDR1 and CDR2: SGHVS, FQNEAQ. The CDR3 runs to 13 residues.

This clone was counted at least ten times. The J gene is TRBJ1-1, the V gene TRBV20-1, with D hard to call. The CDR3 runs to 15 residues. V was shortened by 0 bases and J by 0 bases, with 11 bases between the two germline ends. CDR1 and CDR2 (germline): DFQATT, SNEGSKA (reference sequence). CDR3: CSARDYAGLNTEAFF. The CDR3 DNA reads TGCAGTGCTAGAGATTATGCGGGTTTGAACACTGAAGCTTTCTTT.

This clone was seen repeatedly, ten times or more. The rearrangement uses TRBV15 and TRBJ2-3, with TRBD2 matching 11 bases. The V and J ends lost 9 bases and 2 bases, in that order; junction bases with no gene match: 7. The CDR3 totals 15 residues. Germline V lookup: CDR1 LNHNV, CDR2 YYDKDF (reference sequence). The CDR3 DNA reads TGTGCCACAAGTCTAGCGGGGGGATCCACAGATACGCAGTATTTT. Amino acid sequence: CATSLAGGSTDTQYF.

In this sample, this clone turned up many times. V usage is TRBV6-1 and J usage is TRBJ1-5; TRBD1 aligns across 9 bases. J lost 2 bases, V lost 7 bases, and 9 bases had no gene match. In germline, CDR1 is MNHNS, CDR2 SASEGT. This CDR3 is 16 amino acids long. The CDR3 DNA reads TGTGCCAGCATGAGGGGACAGGGTTTCGGCAATCAGCCCCAGCATTTT. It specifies CASMRGQGFGNQPQHF.

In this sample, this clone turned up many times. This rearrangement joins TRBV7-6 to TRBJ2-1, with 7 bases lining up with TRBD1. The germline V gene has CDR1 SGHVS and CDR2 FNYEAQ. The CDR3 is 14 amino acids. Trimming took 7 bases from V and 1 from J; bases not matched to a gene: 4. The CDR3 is CASTDRASYNEQFF. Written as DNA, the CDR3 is TGTGCCAGCACTGACAGGGCGTCCTACAATGAGCAGTTCTTC.

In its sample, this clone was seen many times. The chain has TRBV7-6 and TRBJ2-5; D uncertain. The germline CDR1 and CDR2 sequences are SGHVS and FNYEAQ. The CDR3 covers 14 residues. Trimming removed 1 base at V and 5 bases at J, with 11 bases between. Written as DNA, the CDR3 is TGTGCCAGCAGCTTAGAATGGAGTGGGGAGACCCAGTACTTC. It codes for CASSLEWSGETQYF. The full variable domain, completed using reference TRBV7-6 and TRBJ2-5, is GAGVSQSPRYKVTKRGQDVALRCDPISGHVSLYWYRQALGQGPEFLTYFNYEAQQDKSGLPNDRFSAERPEGSISTLTIQRTEQRDSAMYRCASSLEWSGETQYFGPGTRLLVL.

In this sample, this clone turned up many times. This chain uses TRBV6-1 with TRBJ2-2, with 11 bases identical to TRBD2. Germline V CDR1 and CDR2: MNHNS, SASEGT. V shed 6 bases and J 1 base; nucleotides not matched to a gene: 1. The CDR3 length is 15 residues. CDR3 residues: CASSLAGGNTGELFF. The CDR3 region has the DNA TGTGCCAGCAGCCTAGCGGGAGGGAACACCGGGGAGCTGTTTTTT.

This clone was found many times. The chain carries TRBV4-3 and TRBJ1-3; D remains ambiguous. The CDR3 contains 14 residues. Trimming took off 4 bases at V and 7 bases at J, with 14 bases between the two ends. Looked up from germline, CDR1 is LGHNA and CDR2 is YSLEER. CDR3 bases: TGCGCCAGCAGCCCGGCAGGCCAGTCGAACACCATATATTTT. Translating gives CASSPAGQSNTIYF.

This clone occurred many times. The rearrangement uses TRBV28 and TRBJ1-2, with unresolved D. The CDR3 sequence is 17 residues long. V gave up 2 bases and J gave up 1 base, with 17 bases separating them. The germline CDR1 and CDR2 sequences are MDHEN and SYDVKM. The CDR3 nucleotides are TGTGCCAGCAGTTTAAGGGCGGCACCACACGATAACTATGGCTACACCTTC. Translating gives CASSLRAAPHDNYGYTF.

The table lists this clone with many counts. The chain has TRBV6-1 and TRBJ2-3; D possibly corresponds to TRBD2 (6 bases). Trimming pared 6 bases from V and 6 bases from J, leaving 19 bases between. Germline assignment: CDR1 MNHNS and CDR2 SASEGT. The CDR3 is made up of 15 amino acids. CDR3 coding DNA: TGTGCCAGCAGCCTCAGGGACTCCCGGCAGGATACGCAGTATTTT. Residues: CASSLRDSRQDTQYF.

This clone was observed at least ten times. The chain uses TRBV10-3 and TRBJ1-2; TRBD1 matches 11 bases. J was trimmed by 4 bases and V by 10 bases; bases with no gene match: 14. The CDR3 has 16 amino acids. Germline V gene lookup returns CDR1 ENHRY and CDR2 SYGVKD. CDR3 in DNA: TGTGCCACCGAGAGACTAGGGGGACAGGGGGTCTATGGCTACACCTTC. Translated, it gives CATERLGGQGVYGYTF.

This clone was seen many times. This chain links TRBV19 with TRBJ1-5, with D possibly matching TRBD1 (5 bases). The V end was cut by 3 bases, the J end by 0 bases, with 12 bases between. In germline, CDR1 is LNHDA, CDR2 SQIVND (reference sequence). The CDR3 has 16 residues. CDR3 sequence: CASSIRGRDSNQPQHF. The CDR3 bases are TGTGCCAGTAGTATTAGGGGACGGGATAGCAATCAGCCCCAGCATTTT.

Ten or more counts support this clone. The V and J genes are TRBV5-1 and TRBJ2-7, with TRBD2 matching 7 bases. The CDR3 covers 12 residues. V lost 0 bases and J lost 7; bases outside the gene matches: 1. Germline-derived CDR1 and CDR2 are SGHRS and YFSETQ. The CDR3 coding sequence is TGCGCCAGCAGCTTGGGCGGGGGTGAGCAGTACTTC. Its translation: CASSLGGGEQYF.

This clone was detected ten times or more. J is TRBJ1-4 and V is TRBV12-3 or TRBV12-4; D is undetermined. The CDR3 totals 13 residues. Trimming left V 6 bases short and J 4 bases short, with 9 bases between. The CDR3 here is CASSRGVNEKLFF. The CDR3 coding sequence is TGTGCCAGCAGCCGAGGAGTTAATGAAAAACTGTTTTTT.

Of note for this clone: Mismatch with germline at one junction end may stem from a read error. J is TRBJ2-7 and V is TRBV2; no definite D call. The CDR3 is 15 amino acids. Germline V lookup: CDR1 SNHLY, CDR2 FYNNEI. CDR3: CASSAQALSSYYQYF. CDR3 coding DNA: TGTGCCAGCAGCGCGCAGGCGTTGAGCTCCTACTATCAGTACTTT. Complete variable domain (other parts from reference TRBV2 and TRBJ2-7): EPEVTQTPSHQVTQMGQEVILRCVPISNHLYFYWYRQILGQKVEFLVSFYNNEISEKSEIFDDQFSVERPDGSNFTLKIRSTKLEDSAMYFCASSAQALSSYYQYFGPGTRLTVT.

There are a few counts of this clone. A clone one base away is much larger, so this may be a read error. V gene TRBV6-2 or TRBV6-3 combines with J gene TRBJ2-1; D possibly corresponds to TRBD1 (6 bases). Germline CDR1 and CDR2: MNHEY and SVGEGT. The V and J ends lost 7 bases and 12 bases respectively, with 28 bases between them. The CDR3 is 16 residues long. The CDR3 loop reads CASMTPGECGWRWQFF. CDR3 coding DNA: TGTGCCAGCATGACACCAGGGGAGTGCGGATGGCGGTGGCAGTTCTTC.

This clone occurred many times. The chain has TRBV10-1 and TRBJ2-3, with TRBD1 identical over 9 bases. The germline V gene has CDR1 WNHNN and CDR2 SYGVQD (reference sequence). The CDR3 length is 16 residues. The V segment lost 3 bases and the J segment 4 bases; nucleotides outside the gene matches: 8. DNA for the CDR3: TGCGCCAGCAGTGATTGGGGACAGGGAAGCGCAGATACGCAGTATTTT. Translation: CASSDWGQGSADTQYF.

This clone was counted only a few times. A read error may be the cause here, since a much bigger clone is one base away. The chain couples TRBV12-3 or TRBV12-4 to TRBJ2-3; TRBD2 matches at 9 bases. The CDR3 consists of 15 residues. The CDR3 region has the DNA TGTGCCAGCAGTTCCCCGGCGGGAGGGGAAGATGCGCAGTATTTT. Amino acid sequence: CASSSPAGGEDAQYF.

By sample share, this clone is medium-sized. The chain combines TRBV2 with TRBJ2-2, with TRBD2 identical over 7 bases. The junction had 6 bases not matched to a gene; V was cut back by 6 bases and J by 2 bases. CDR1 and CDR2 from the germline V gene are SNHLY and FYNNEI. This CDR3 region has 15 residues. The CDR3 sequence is CASRRERGNTGELFF. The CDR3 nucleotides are TGTGCCAGCAGACGGGAGCGGGGCAACACCGGGGAGCTGTTTTTT. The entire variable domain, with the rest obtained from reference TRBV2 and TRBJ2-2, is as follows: EPEVTQTPSHQVTQMGQEVILRCVPISNHLYFYWYRQILGQKVEFLVSFYNNEISEKSEIFDDQFSVERPDGSNFTLKIRSTKLEDSAMYFCASRRERGNTGELFFGEGSRLTVL.

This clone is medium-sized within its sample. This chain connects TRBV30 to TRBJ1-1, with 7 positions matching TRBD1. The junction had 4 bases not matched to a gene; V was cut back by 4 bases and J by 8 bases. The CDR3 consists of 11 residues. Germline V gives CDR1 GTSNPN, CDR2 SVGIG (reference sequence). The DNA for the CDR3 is TGTGCCTGGACCCCGGGACAGGAAGCTTTCTTT. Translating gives CAWTPGQEAFF.

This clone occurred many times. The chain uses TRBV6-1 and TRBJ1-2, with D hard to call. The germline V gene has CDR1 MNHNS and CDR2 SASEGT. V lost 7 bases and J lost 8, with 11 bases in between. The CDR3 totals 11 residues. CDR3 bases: TGTGCCAGCACCCAAGGTCGGGGCTACACCTTC. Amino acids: CASTQGRGYTF.

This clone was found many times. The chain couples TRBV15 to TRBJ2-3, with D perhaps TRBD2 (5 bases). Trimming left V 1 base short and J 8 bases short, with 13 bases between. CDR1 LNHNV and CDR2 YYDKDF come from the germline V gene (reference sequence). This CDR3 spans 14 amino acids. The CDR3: CATSRVGAGGTQYF. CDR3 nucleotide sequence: TGTGCCACCAGCAGAGTGGGCGCGGGCGGTACGCAGTATTTT.

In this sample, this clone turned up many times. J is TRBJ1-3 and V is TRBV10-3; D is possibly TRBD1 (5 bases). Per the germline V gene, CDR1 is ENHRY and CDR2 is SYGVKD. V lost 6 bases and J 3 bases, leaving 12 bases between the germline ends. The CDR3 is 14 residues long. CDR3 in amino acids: CAIRQASGGNTIYF. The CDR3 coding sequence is TGTGCCATCAGACAGGCGTCGGGTGGAAACACCATATATTTT.

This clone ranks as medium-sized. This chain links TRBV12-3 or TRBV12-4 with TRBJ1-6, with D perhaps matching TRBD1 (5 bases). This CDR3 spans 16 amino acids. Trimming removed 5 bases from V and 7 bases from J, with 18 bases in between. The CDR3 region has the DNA TGTGCCAGCAGTAAAGGTGAGGGGCAGACAAATTCACCCCTCCACTTT. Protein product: CASSKGEGQTNSPLHF.

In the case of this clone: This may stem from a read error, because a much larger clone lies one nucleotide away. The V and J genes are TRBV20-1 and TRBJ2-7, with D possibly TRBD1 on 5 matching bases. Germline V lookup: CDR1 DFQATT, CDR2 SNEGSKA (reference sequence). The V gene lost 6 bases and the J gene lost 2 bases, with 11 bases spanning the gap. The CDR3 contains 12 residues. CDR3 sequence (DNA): TGCAGTGCGCCGGACATAACCTACGAGCAGTACTTC. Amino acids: CSAPDITYEQYF.

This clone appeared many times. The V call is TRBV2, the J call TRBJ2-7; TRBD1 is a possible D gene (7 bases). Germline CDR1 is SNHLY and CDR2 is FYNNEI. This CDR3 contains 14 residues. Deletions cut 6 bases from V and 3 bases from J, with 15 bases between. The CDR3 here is CASSGGQIIYEQYF. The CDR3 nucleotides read TGTGCCAGCAGCGGGGGACAGATTATCTACGAGCAGTACTTC.

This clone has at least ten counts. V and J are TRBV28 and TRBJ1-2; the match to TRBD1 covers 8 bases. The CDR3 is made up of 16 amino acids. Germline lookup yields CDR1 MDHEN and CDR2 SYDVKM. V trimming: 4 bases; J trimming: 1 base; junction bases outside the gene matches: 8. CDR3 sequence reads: CASSSLTGANNYGYTF. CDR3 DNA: TGTGCCAGCAGTTCACTGACAGGGGCGAATAACTATGGCTACACCTTC.

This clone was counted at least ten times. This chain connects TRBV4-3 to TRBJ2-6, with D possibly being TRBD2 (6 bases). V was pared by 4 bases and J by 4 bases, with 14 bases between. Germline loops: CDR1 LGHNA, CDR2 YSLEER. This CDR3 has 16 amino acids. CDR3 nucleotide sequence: TGCGCCAGCAGCCCCGTAGGAGGGCGCGGGGCCAACGTCCTGACTTTC. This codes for CASSPVGGRGANVLTF.

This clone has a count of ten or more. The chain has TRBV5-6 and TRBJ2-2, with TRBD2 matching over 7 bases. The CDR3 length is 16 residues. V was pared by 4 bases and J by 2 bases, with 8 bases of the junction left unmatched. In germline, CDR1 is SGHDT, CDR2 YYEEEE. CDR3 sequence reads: CASSGGEGTNTGELFF. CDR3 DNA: TGTGCCAGCAGCGGCGGGGAGGGAACTAACACCGGGGAGCTGTTTTTT.